A single sample is the source of the 12 T cell receptor beta chains below, sequenced in a study of T-cell reconstitution after alpha-beta-depleted transplantation in children. Using unique molecular identifiers, the investigators prepared the TCRbeta library. MiXCR was run by TCRdb on the PCR reads, yielding one entry per CDR3 protein. The table includes a few hundred thousand distinct CDR3 sequences, 20% detected once. This specimen was PBMCs from the stem cell graft donor, taken from the stem cell graft. The receptors were gathered from a human donor who donated a stem cell graft to a child with acute myeloid leukemia.

The gene calls are TRBV4-1 and TRBJ2-6; possible D gene TRBD1, 6 bases. Germline V gene lookup returns CDR1 MGHRA and CDR2 YSYEKL. The V gene lost 5 bases and the J gene lost 0 bases, with 17 bases spanning the gap. This CDR3 spans 18 amino acids. CDR3 nucleotide sequence: TGCGCCAGCAGCACTACTGGACAGCTCAGCTCTGGGGCCAACGTCCTGACTTTC. Its translation: CASSTTGQLSSGANVLTF.

This clonotype was seen a handful of times. This chain connects TRBV29-1 to TRBJ1-2, with TRBD1 identical over 10 bases. Germline lookup yields CDR1 SQVTM and CDR2 ANQGSEA. Unmatched junction bases numbered 8, after V lost 1 base and J lost 3 bases. The CDR3 extends over 16 amino acids. This CDR3 reads CSVEGDRGLLDYGYTF. DNA for the CDR3: TGCAGCGTTGAAGGTGACAGGGGGCTTTTGGACTATGGCTACACCTTC.

The sample holds many counts of this clonotype. This rearrangement joins TRBV10-3 to TRBJ2-7; D remains ambiguous. This CDR3 has 14 residues. Germline V gives CDR1 ENHRY, CDR2 SYGVKD. V was cut by 6 bases and J by 3 bases, with 15 bases left in between. In DNA form, the CDR3 reads TGTGCCATCAGGGGCGAAGGAAGGCACTACGAGCAGTACTTC. Protein: CAIRGEGRHYEQYF.

V is TRBV5-1 and J is TRBJ2-7, with TRBD1 matching over 8 bases. V was clipped by 4 bases and J by 3 bases; unmatched bases: 9. The CDR3 is 15 residues long. Germline V lookup: CDR1 SGHRS, CDR2 YFSETQ. In DNA, the CDR3 is TGCGCCAGCAGCCTGACAGGGGACGGTCTCTACGAGCAGTACTTC. Translated, it gives CASSLTGDGLYEQYF.

This clonotype has a handful of counts. The chain employs TRBV29-1 and TRBJ1-2; D uncertain. CDR3 size: 13 residues. Trimming took off 2 bases at V and 1 base at J, with 8 bases between the two ends. Germline V CDR1 and CDR2: SQVTM, ANQGSEA. The CDR3 DNA reads as TGCAGCGTTGAATTAGGACTTAACTATGGCTACACCTTC. It is translated as CSVELGLNYGYTF.

Comment on this clonotype: This sequence may be a read error, since a much larger clone differs from it by one base. Because the CDR3 is missing its conserved closing phenylalanine or tryptophan, this is likely a read error. This chain links TRBV29-1 with TRBJ2-3; possibly TRBD1 for D (6 bases). The CDR3 runs to 14 residues. V lost 5 bases and J lost 0, with 12 bases in between. CDR1 and CDR2 from the germline V gene are SQVTM and ANQGSEA. The CDR3 here is CSVLGDRSTDTQYL. In DNA, the CDR3 is TGCAGCGTTCTAGGAGACAGGAGCACAGATACGCAGTATTTA.

Ten or more counts support this clonotype. The genes are TRBV7-2 and TRBJ2-1; D is unresolved. The V end was cut by 6 bases, the J end by 6 bases, with 9 bases between. This CDR3 has 12 residues. Per germline, CDR1 SGHTA and CDR2 FQGNSA. This CDR3 is CASSRGLNEQFF. CDR3 nucleotides: TGTGCCAGCAGTCGAGGTCTCAATGAGCAGTTCTTC.

This clonotype was found a few times. The chain employs TRBV27 and TRBJ2-1, with D maybe TRBD2 (6 bases). V shed 5 bases and J shed 7 bases, with 24 bases lying between them. Germline V gives CDR1 MNHEY, CDR2 SMNVEV (reference sequence). CDR3 size: 17 residues. CDR3 bases: TGTGCCAGCAGTCCCATGGGGCGGGGTTTCAGGGCAAATGAGCAGTTCTTC. Its translation is CASSPMGRGFRANEQFF.

This sequence joins TRBV27 and TRBJ1-1; D perhaps matches TRBD1 (5 bases). V lost 2 bases and J 0 bases, leaving 7 bases between the germline ends. This CDR3 has 14 residues. Per the germline V gene, CDR1 is MNHEY and CDR2 is SMNVEV (reference sequence). The CDR3 spells CASSLLGVNTEAFF. CDR3 nucleotides: TGTGCCAGCAGTTTACTGGGGGTGAACACTGAAGCTTTCTTT.

This clonotype occurred once. CDR3 in DNA: TGTGCCAGCAGTCCCAGCGGGAGTATCTACGAGCAGTACTTC. This encodes CASSPSGSIYEQYF. The genes are TRBV27 and TRBJ2-7, with 8 bases lining up with TRBD2. The germline CDR1 and CDR2 sequences are MNHEY and SMNVEV (reference sequence). The junction had 6 bases not matched to a gene; V was cut back by 5 bases and J by 3 bases. The CDR3 spans 14 residues.

The rearrangement uses TRBV15 and TRBJ2-3, with D possibly matching TRBD2 (5 bases). CDR3 length equals 16 residues. The germline gives CDR1 LNHNV, CDR2 YYDKDF (reference sequence). The V gene lost 0 bases and the J gene lost 4 bases, with 14 bases spanning the gap. CDR3 region: CATSRDGSRGADTQYF. CDR3 coding DNA: TGTGCCACCAGCAGAGACGGGTCCCGGGGAGCAGATACGCAGTATTTT.

This clonotype was seen more than once but under ten times. The chain combines TRBV7-2 with TRBJ2-1; possibly TRBD2 for D (6 bases). The CDR3 covers 15 residues. Trimming took off 7 bases at V and 7 bases at J, with 20 bases between the two ends. Germline lookup yields CDR1 SGHTA and CDR2 FQGNSA. The CDR3 nucleotides are TGTGCCAGCAACCTAGAAGTCCGGAGGGGAAATGAGCAGTTCTTC. Translating gives CASNLEVRRGNEQFF.